Shown below are 15 T cell receptor beta chains from a single sample sequenced in a study of OX40 agonist ivuxolimab in advanced cancers. Sequencing used immunoSEQ multiplex PCR; TCRdb keeps in-frame clones, though not all of them. The table shows about 70,000 clones, with about four fifths occurring only once. Sequenced material: CD4+ or CD8+ T cells sorted from blood, taken in a trial of the OX40 agonist ivuxolimab. These receptors were collected from an adult with an advanced solid tumor such as melanoma, head and neck, liver or kidney cancer.

The chain carries TRBV11-2 and TRBJ2-1; possible D gene TRBD2, 6 bases. Germline V CDR1 and CDR2: SGHAT, FQNNGV. V lost 1 base and J 1 base, leaving 8 bases between the germline ends. The CDR3 contains 15 residues. This CDR3 reads CASSLGLVSYNEQFF. CDR3 sequence (DNA): TGTGCCAGCAGCTTAGGACTAGTTTCCTACAATGAGCAGTTCTTC.

The chain couples TRBV19 to TRBJ1-5; 11 nucleotides match TRBD1. Per germline, CDR1 LNHDA and CDR2 SQIVND (reference sequence). The junction had 5 bases not matched to a gene; V was cut back by 9 bases and J by 1 base. The CDR3 is made up of 15 amino acids. CDR3 DNA sequence: TGTGCCAGCCTAGGGACAGGGGGAAGCAATCAGCCCCAGCATTTT. It is translated as CASLGTGGSNQPQHF.

This chain uses TRBV28 with TRBJ2-7; D may be TRBD2 (5 bases). The length of the CDR3 is 15 residues. Looked up from germline, CDR1 is MDHEN and CDR2 is SYDVKM. V was trimmed by 3 bases and J by 1 base, leaving 13 bases between them. CDR3 sequence reads: CASSFSVVYSYEQYF. The CDR3 nucleotides read TGTGCCAGCAGTTTTAGCGTAGTCTATTCCTACGAGCAGTACTTC.

The chain has TRBV5-1 and TRBJ2-6; tentatively, D is TRBD2 (6 bases). V gave up 0 bases and J gave up 1 base, with 8 bases separating them. This CDR3 comprises 16 residues. CDR1 is SGHRS and CDR2 is YFSETQ in the germline V gene. The CDR3 DNA sequence: TGCGCCAGCAGCTTGGTGGGGAGGTCTGGGGCCAACGTCCTGACTTTC. Its translation is CASSLVGRSGANVLTF.

The chain links TRBV19 to TRBJ1-5, with 8 bases aligning to TRBD1. This CDR3 is built from 19 residues. Unmatched junction bases numbered 18, after V lost 5 bases and J lost 3 bases. Germline V CDR1 and CDR2: LNHDA, SQIVND (reference sequence). The CDR3 loop is CASSPQTRPRDRYNQPQHF. The CDR3 DNA sequence: TGTGCCAGTAGTCCCCAGACTCGCCCCAGGGACAGGTACAATCAGCCCCAGCATTTT.

The sample holds one count of this clone. The rearrangement uses TRBV5-1 and TRBJ2-5; D not certain. Looked up from germline, CDR1 is SGHRS and CDR2 is YFSETQ. V lost 2 bases, J lost 5 bases, and 10 bases lay in between. The CDR3 sequence is 13 residues long. The CDR3 DNA follows: TGCGCCAGCAGCTTACGGCTGAAGGAGACCCAGTACTTC. Residues: CASSLRLKETQYF.

V gene TRBV4-1 combines with J gene TRBJ1-4; possibly TRBD1 for D (6 bases). Trimming cost V 1 base and J 7 bases, with 13 bases left between them. The germline gives CDR1 MGHRA, CDR2 YSYEKL. The CDR3 loop spans 15 amino acids. The CDR3 nucleotides are TGCGCCAGCAGCCAAGCTCCAGGGGAGGGTGAAAAACTGTTTTTT. Translated: CASSQAPGEGEKLFF.

This sequence joins TRBV28 and TRBJ2-5, with 9 positions matching TRBD1. The CDR3 covers 14 residues. V dropped 5 bases and J dropped 5; count of bases not matched to a gene: 6. The V gene's germline CDR1 is MDHEN and CDR2 SYDVKM. This CDR3 reads CASSPDRGRETQYF. The CDR3 region has the DNA TGTGCCAGCAGTCCGGACAGGGGAAGGGAGACCCAGTACTTC.

The V call is TRBV10-1, the J call TRBJ2-1; no clear D. The CDR3 is 11 residues long. Germline V gene lookup returns CDR1 WNHNN and CDR2 SYGVQD (reference sequence). Trimming took 8 bases from V and 11 from J, leaving 13 bases between them. CDR3 sequence: CASSARRQQFF. CDR3 coding DNA: TGCGCCAGCTCCGCTCGACGGCAGCAGTTCTTC.

The J gene is TRBJ1-2, the V gene TRBV28; D may be TRBD1 (5 bases). Germline assignment: CDR1 MDHEN and CDR2 SYDVKM. CDR3 length: 14 residues. V lost 7 bases and J 8 bases, leaving 20 bases between the germline ends. The CDR3 here is CASIKNSAGTGYTF. DNA of the CDR3: TGTGCCAGCATCAAAAATTCGGCAGGGACGGGCTACACCTTC.

The sample holds one count of this clone. V gene TRBV6-1 combines with J gene TRBJ1-2; TRBD1 matches 7 bases. Trimming at V came to 7 bases and at J to 2 bases, leaving 4 bases not matched to a gene. CDR1 MNHNS and CDR2 SASEGT come from the germline V gene. The length of the CDR3 is 13 residues. CDR3 residues: CASTVDRNYGYTF. CDR3 nucleotide sequence: TGTGCCAGCACCGTGGACAGGAACTATGGCTACACCTTC.

The rearrangement uses TRBV4-1 and TRBJ2-1; 11 bases line up with TRBD2. The CDR3 is 18 residues long. Germline V gene data show CDR1 as MGHRA and CDR2 as YSYEKL. V lost 2 bases to trimming and J lost 5 bases; unmatched junction nucleotides: 11. This chain's CDR3 is CASSQSIAGGPKDNEQFF. The CDR3 DNA reads as TGCGCCAGCAGCCAATCCATAGCGGGGGGGCCAAAGGACAATGAGCAGTTCTTC.

The V gene is TRBV7-2, the J gene TRBJ2-1, with 10 bases aligning to TRBD2. Germline loops: CDR1 SGHTA, CDR2 FQGNSA. This CDR3 has 16 residues. J gave up 4 bases and V 1 base, and 4 bases lay outside the gene matches. The DNA of the CDR3 is TGTGCCAGCAGCTTAGAGCTAGCGGGGGCTTACAATGAGCAGTTCTTC. Residues: CASSLELAGAYNEQFF.

The chain links TRBV21-1 to TRBJ2-1. TRBV21-1 is listed as a pseudogene. This CDR3 has 17 residues. This chain's CDR3 is CASSKPPPGDLNNEQFF. For the CDR3, the DNA is TGTGCCAGCAGCAAACCGCCCCCCGGGGACCTGAACAATGAGCAGTTCTTC.

The chain employs TRBV2 and TRBJ1-2; 8 bases are shared with TRBD1. The CDR3 totals 13 residues. Germline CDR1 SNHLY, CDR2 FYNNEI. The trim removed 6 bases at V and 6 bases at J, leaving 6 bases unmatched. CDR3 coding DNA: TGTGCCAGCAGGGAGACAGGGGTCGATGGCTACACCTTC. Residues: CASRETGVDGYTF.